This section outlines one T cell receptor (beta chain) sequence together with its context. This sample was taken from a study of technical replicates of blood from four donors. The data were produced by immunoSEQ multiplex PCR, yet TCRdb's version contains in-frame clones alone and is incomplete. The sample holds around 85,000 clones; roughly 94% are singletons and the top ten take approximately 0.24%. Germline loops: CDR1 SGHAT, CDR2 FQNNGV. The CDR3 loop spans 19 amino acids. V was pared by 4 bases and J by 5 bases, with 21 bases of the junction left unmatched. The clonotype originates from a human donor in good health. The V and J genes are TRBV11-2 and TRBJ1-2; TRBD1 matches at 8 bases. Sequencing used T cells isolated from PBMCs. CDR3 region: CASSSAASRDRLEGYGYTF. In DNA, the CDR3 is TGTGCCAGCAGCTCAGCCGCCTCCCGGGACAGGCTCGAGGGGTATGGCTACACCTTC.